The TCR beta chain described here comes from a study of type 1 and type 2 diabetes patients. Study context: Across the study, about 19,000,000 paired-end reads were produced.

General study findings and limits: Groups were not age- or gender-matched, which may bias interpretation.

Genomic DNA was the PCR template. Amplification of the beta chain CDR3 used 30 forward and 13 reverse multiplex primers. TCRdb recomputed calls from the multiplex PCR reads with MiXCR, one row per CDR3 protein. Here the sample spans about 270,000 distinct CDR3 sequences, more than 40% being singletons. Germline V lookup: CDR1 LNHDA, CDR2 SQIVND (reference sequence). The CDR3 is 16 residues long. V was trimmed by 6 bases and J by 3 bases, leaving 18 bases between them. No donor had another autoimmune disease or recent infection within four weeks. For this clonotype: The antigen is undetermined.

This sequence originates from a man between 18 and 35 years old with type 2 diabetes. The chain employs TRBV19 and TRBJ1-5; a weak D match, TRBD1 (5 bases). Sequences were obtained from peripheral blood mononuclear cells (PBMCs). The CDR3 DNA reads TGTGCCAGTAGGTGGGGGGACGGAGTCAACAATCAGCCCCAGCATTTT. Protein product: CASRWGDGVNNQPQHF.